Included here is one T cell receptor beta chain sequence, with context. Its antigen is not identified. The data originate from a study of T cells after yellow fever vaccination. Per the germline V gene, CDR1 is SGHRS and CDR2 is YFSETQ. Between the trimmed V and J ends, which lost 0 bases and 6 bases, there was a span of 15 bases. CDR3 length equals 15 residues. Study-wide results and caveats: Reappearance after the booster was observed for most primary-vaccination clones (more than 95% CD4, more than 70% CD8).

A 5'RACE template-switching step, the method used to make TCR cDNA, added a universal primer site and UMIs. TCRdb processed the 5' RACE reads anew with MiXCR; each CDR3 protein has one entry. Among a few hundred thousand distinct CDR3 sequences listed, roughly 20% were seen once. The starting material was PBMCs, obtained before the yellow fever booster vaccination. This TCR came from a man aged 18 to 29 who received the YFV17D yellow fever vaccine. The chain uses TRBV5-1 and TRBJ1-1; the D is unclear. For the CDR3, the DNA is TGCGCCAGCAGCTTGGCCCCGGGGAGTGGGGCTGAAGCTTTCTTT. It yields the protein CASSLAPGSGAEAFF.